A single T cell receptor beta chain is shown here with its context. The repertoire was sequenced with immunoSEQ multiplex PCR; TCRdb's copy has only in-frame clones and lacks some. The sample has hundreds of thousands of clones, 88% seen once. This specimen belongs to a study of blood T cell repertoires in COVID-19. Participant ages covered about 18 to 100 years across 20 to 30 US areas. Sequencing input: PBMCs or T cells enriched from blood (not recorded which). The clonotype originates from a woman in her 40s with acute COVID-19.

CDR3 sequence (DNA): TGTGCCTGGAGGGCCGAAGAGACCCAGTACTTC. Translation: CAWRAEETQYF. This chain uses TRBV30 with TRBJ2-5; D unresolved. The V end lost 3 bases, the J end lost 3 bases, and 5 bases lay between the germline ends. Germline CDR1 GTSNPN, CDR2 SVGIG (reference sequence). The CDR3 spans 11 residues. The complete variable domain, with remaining parts taken from reference TRBV30 and TRBJ2-5, reads SQTIHQWPATLVQPVGSPLSLECTVEGTSNPNLYWYRQAAGRGLQLLFYSVGIGQISSEVPQNLSASRPQDRQFILSSKKLLLSDSGFYLCAWRAEETQYFGPGTRLLVL.